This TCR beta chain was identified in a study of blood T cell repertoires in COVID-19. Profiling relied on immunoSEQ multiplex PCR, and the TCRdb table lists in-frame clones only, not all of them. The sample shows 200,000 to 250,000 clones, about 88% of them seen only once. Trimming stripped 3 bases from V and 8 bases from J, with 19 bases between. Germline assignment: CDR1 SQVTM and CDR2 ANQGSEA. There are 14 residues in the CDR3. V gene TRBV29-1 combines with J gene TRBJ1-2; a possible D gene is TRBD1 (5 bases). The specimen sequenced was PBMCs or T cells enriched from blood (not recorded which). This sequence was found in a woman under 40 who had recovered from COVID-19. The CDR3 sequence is CSVDGDSMQVGYTF. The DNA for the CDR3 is TGCAGCGTTGATGGGGACTCAATGCAGGTCGGCTACACCTTC.